The rows below give T cell receptor beta chains drawn from one sample of a study of identical twins. TCRdb re-called the 5' RACE reads through MiXCR, storing one row per CDR3 protein. Altogether approximately 890,000 distinct CDR3 sequences are present, around an eighth being singletons, with the ten largest covering around 1.5%. The same data also went into a second study, on yellow fever vaccine responses in identical twins.

The sequenced sample consisted of PBMCs. These receptors were collected from a woman aged 18-35 years in good health. Each CDR3 is given with its conserved first and last residue. A D gene is named only where the DNA matches it firmly. For some rows the clone size is stated as once, few or many, or as a class when expanded; others skip it.

CDR3 protein,CDR3 DNA,clone size,V gene,D gene,J gene
CASSQPRTRGSEQFF,TGTGCCAGCAGCCAACCCCGGACTAGGGGGAGCGAGCAGTTCTTC,once,TRBV3-1,-,TRBJ2-1
CASSQDRLAGETQYF,TGTGCCAGCAGCCAAGACCGACTGGCCGGAGAGACCCAGTACTTC,many,TRBV3-1,-,TRBJ2-5
CASSPAWAGKNIQYF,TGTGCCAGCAGTCCTGCATGGGCCGGCAAAAACATTCAGTACTTC,few,TRBV12-3/TRBV12-4,-,TRBJ2-4
CASSSGDRVAYEQYF,TGTGCCAGCAGTTCAGGGGACAGGGTGGCCTACGAGCAGTACTTC,once,TRBV7-9,TRBD1,TRBJ2-7
CASKGAVTGNTIYF,TGCGCCAGCAAGGGTGCTGTAACTGGAAACACCATATATTTT,-,TRBV10-2,-,TRBJ1-3
CASSGDYRGGQETQYF,TGTGCCAGCAGCGGAGACTACCGCGGGGGCCAAGAGACCCAGTACTTC,-,TRBV9,TRBD2,TRBJ2-5
CASSIQPTGELFF,TGTGCCAGTAGTATTCAGCCCACCGGGGAGCTGTTTTTT,-,TRBV19,-,TRBJ2-2
CASSQGDGTVKETQYF,TGCGCCAGCAGCCAAGGGGACGGGACAGTAAAAGAGACCCAGTACTTC,-,TRBV4-1,TRBD1,TRBJ2-5
CSASHRGPMGQETQYF,TGCAGTGCTTCACACAGGGGGCCTATGGGGCAAGAGACCCAGTACTTC,-,TRBV20-1,TRBD1,TRBJ2-5
CASSAGGGAFF,TGTGCCAGCAGCGCCGGGGGGGGGGCTTTCTTT,-,TRBV5-6,-,TRBJ1-1
CASSLRVLANLQETQYF,TGCGCCAGCAGCCTTCGCGTCCTCGCAAATCTCCAAGAGACCCAGTACTTC,few,TRBV5-1,-,TRBJ2-5
CSARDKGVGELFF,TGCAGTGCTAGAGATAAGGGGGTCGGGGAGCTGTTTTTT,few,TRBV20-1,-,TRBJ2-2
CATNTQGGGSDTQYF,TGTGCCACCAACACACAGGGGGGCGGATCAGATACGCAGTATTTT,few,TRBV19,TRBD1,TRBJ2-3
CASSSFVGLNTEAFF,TGTGCCAGCAGTTCCTTTGTGGGGCTGAACACTGAAGCTTTCTTT,few,TRBV6-5,-,TRBJ1-1
CATSDLMDQPQHF,TGTGCCACCAGTGATTTAATGGATCAGCCCCAGCATTTT,-,TRBV24-1,-,TRBJ1-5
CASSLGASENNEQFF,TGTGCCAGCAGTTTAGGGGCTAGCGAGAACAATGAGCAGTTCTTC,few,TRBV12-3/TRBV12-4,-,TRBJ2-1
CASSFAGSSTDTQYF,TGTGCCAGCAGTTTTGCAGGCTCTAGCACAGATACGCAGTATTTT,many,TRBV28,-,TRBJ2-3
CASSLSQIYNEQFF,TGCGCCAGCAGCTTGTCCCAGATCTACAATGAGCAGTTCTTC,many,TRBV5-1,-,TRBJ2-1
CASSQRLADHEQFF,TGTGCCAGCAGTCAAAGACTAGCGGACCACGAGCAGTTCTTC,-,TRBV25-1,TRBD2,TRBJ2-1
CATGTGGSYGYTF,TGTGCCACCGGAACAGGGGGCAGCTATGGCTACACCTTC,-,TRBV24-1,TRBD1,TRBJ1-2
CASSPTNFRTGELFF,TGTGCCAGCAGCCCGACAAACTTTAGGACCGGGGAGCTGTTTTTT,-,TRBV3-1,-,TRBJ2-2
CASSPGTGGFYEQYF,TGTGCCAGCAGCCCCGGGACAGGGGGTTTCTACGAGCAGTACTTC,many,TRBV3-1,TRBD1,TRBJ2-7
CASSDGGDGDEQFF,TGTGCCAGCAGTGATGGTGGAGACGGCGATGAGCAGTTCTTC,many,TRBV2,-,TRBJ2-1
CSAKGRPGNTIYF,TGCAGTGCAAAGGGGCGGCCTGGAAACACCATATATTTT,-,TRBV20-1,-,TRBJ1-3
CSARDQGLAGGTTDTQYF,TGCAGTGCTAGAGATCAGGGACTAGCGGGGGGCACCACAGATACGCAGTATTTT,many,TRBV20-1,TRBD2,TRBJ2-3
CSAPGFNEKLFF,TGCAGTGCTCCCGGATTTAATGAAAAACTGTTTTTT,few,TRBV20-1,-,TRBJ1-4
CASSLGGPVPTQYF,TGCGCCAGCAGCTTGGGGGGACCCGTTCCCACCCAGTACTTC,few,TRBV5-1,-,TRBJ2-5
CASSEAKQGTLNTEAFF,TGTGCCAGCAGTGAAGCGAAGCAGGGGACCTTGAACACTGAAGCTTTCTTT,-,TRBV2,-,TRBJ1-1
CASSFGVVEAFF,TGTGCCAGCAGTTTTGGAGTGGTTGAAGCTTTCTTT,many,TRBV28,-,TRBJ1-1